Ten or more counts support the clone carrying this TCR beta chain. Its target is unknown. These data belong to a study of early T cells in non-severe SARS-CoV-2 infection. Whole-study context: Sequenced material consisted of bulk RNA (from unsorted whole blood), and chains were unpaired.

Per germline, CDR1 SGHRS and CDR2 YFSETQ. This CDR3 region has 14 residues. Trimming took 5 bases from V and 0 from J, leaving 12 bases between them. The study's findings and limits: VDJdb matching favored anti-spike CD8 responses, missing private and CD4 specificities.

Unique molecular identifiers (one per individual cDNA molecule) were attached. Each CDR3 protein is one row after TCRdb ran MiXCR on the 5' RACE reads. The sample yields approximately 70,000 distinct CDR3 sequences, 13% seen once. V gene TRBV5-1 combines with J gene TRBJ2-7; possible D gene TRBD1, 5 bases. The sample consisted of whole blood. The sequence was collected from an adult who was a healthcare worker with PCR-confirmed SARS-CoV-2 infection or an uninfected control (not recorded which). The CDR3 loop is CASRWTLTSYEQYF. CDR3 bases: TGCGCCAGCAGATGGACACTTACCTCCTACGAGCAGTACTTC.